The clone carrying this T cell receptor beta chain was observed a handful of times. Its target is unknown. V lost 4 bases to trimming and J lost 6 bases; unmatched junction nucleotides: 10. The germline V gene has CDR1 SGHTA and CDR2 FQGNSA. The CDR3 runs 16 residues. This specimen comes from a study of beta chain features in type 1 diabetes. Study results and caveats: More deletions and fewer insertions at VDJ junctions were seen in type 1 diabetes patients. Unsettled here was the matter of whether HLA type influences TCRB rearrangement.

The sequenced template was cDNA made from the entire isolated RNA. The assay was immunoSEQ multiplex PCR, and TCRdb's table has in-frame clones only and misses some. In the table there are roughly 330,000 clones, 9.5% to 12% of which are singletons. The sequencing input was naive CD4+ T cells from blood. The chain is built from TRBV7-2 and TRBJ2-1; the match to TRBD2 covers 9 bases. This clonotype was sampled from a woman aged 25 to 39 in good health. Here the CDR3 DNA reads TGTGCCAGCAGCTACAGTAGCGGGAGCTTGGTCAATGAGCAGTTCTTC. Encoded protein: CASSYSSGSLVNEQFF.